A single sample gave rise to the 14 T cell receptor beta chains below, sequenced in a study of early T cells in non-severe SARS-CoV-2 infection (dated by TCRdb to about 2021). Library preparation used 5' RACE. The data were produced on a NextSeq 500. Using fastp trimming at Q25 and MiXCR clonotype assembly, TCRdb reanalyzed the public sequencing data and kept in-frame beta chains. Every entry covers one CDR3 protein and lists the most common genes and DNA from its rows. This sample has nearly 50,000 distinct CDR3 sequences in its table, and more than 5.5% of those were observed once. Approximately 6.9% of the sample goes to the ten largest clones. The input for sequencing was whole blood, taken at baseline. The source is an adult who was a healthcare worker with PCR-confirmed SARS-CoV-2 infection or an uninfected control (not recorded which).

This clonotype was recorded a few times. The rearrangement links TRBV7-8 to TRBJ2-1; D gene ambiguous. The CDR3 sequence is 13 residues long. Trimming removed 5 bases from V and 7 bases from J, with 12 bases in between. CDR1 and CDR2 (germline): SGHVS, FQNEAQ. The CDR3 sequence is CASSPRTYNEQFF. CDR3 DNA: TGTGCCAGCAGCCCCCGAACGTATAATGAGCAGTTCTTC.

In its sample, this clonotype was seen many times. The chain carries TRBV20-1 and TRBJ1-3; TRBD1 is a possible D gene (6 bases). This CDR3 has 14 residues. Trimming cost V 4 bases and J 0 bases, with 10 bases left between them. Germline CDR1 and CDR2: DFQATT and SNEGSKA (reference sequence). The CDR3 coding sequence is TGCAGTGCTACCACAGGGAACTCTGGAAACACCATATATTTT. It specifies CSATTGNSGNTIYF.

This clonotype was counted at least ten times. The rearrangement uses TRBV27 and TRBJ2-2, with 10 bases identical to TRBD1. Germline trimming cut 3 bases from V and 6 bases from J; bases unmatched to any gene: 7. This CDR3 has 16 residues. CDR1 MNHEY and CDR2 SMNVEV come from the germline V gene (reference sequence). This chain's CDR3 is CASSLVGTGESGELFF. The CDR3 DNA reads as TGTGCCAGCAGTTTGGTTGGGACAGGGGAGTCCGGGGAGCTGTTTTTT.

At least ten counts were recorded for this clonotype. V gene TRBV7-3 combines with J gene TRBJ2-7; D remains unclear. Germline-derived CDR1 and CDR2 are SGHTA and FQGTGA. The CDR3 sequence is 13 residues long. Between the trimmed V and J ends, which lost 2 bases and 3 bases, there was a span of 8 bases. CDR3 nucleotide sequence: TGTGCCAGCAGCTTAGGGTCACGCTACGAGCAGTACTTC. This sequence encodes CASSLGSRYEQYF.

This clonotype was detected ten times or more. This chain links TRBV28 with TRBJ1-1; no clear D. The CDR3 runs to 13 residues. V was cut by 7 bases and J by 0 bases, with 9 bases left in between. Germline-derived CDR1 and CDR2 are MDHEN and SYDVKM. The CDR3 region has the DNA TGTGCCAGCACAGGAGTAATGAACACTGAAGCTTTCTTT. It encodes CASTGVMNTEAFF. The full variable domain, its missing parts supplied by reference TRBV28 and TRBJ1-1, is DVKVTQSSRYLVKRTGEKVFLECVQDMDHENMFWYRQDPGLGLRLIYFSYDVKMKEKGDIPEGYSVSREKKERFSLILESASTNQTSMYLCASTGVMNTEAFFGQGTRLTVV.

J is TRBJ2-7 and V is TRBV12-3 or TRBV12-4, with 8 nucleotides matching TRBD1. Unmatched junction bases numbered 10, after V lost 7 bases and J lost 5 bases. This CDR3 is 14 amino acids long. This chain's CDR3 is CASTFQGAQDEQYF. As DNA, the CDR3 is TGTGCCAGCACTTTTCAGGGGGCGCAGGACGAGCAGTACTTC.

In this sample, this clonotype turned up many times. This chain links TRBV27 with TRBJ2-2, with TRBD2 identical over 9 bases. This CDR3 region has 17 residues. V shed 5 bases and J 6 bases; nucleotides not matched to a gene: 13. The germline CDR1 and CDR2 sequences are MNHEY and SMNVEV (reference sequence). CDR3 DNA sequence: TGTGCCAGCAGTGGCCTAGCGGGATCGTTTAATTCCGGGGAGCTGTTTTTT. Protein sequence: CASSGLAGSFNSGELFF.

This clonotype occurred a few times. This chain uses TRBV11-3 with TRBJ2-3, with TRBD1 matching 7 bases. The CDR3 loop spans 14 amino acids. From germline, CDR1 is SGHNT and CDR2 YENEEA. V was clipped by 5 bases and J by 4 bases; unmatched bases: 6. The CDR3 region has the DNA TGTGCCAGCAGCCTAAGACAGGGAGCAGATACGCAGTATTTT. Translation: CASSLRQGADTQYF.

The chain recombines TRBV20-1 with TRBJ2-3; D is perhaps TRBD1 (5 bases). The ends were cut back, 5 bases at V and 0 bases at J, with 18 bases in the middle. CDR3 length: 16 residues. Germline V gives CDR1 DFQATT, CDR2 SNEGSKA (reference sequence). The CDR3 DNA sequence: TGCAGTGCTGACGTAGGGGTACGATACAGCACAGATACGCAGTATTTT. It is translated as CSADVGVRYSTDTQYF.

The sample holds many counts of this clonotype. The CDR3, as DNA: TGTGCCAGCAGTGGGGTGGAGACCCAGTACTTC. Translation gives CASSGVETQYF. This chain uses TRBV2 with TRBJ2-5; D is unclear. The CDR3 spans 11 residues. Germline V lookup: CDR1 SNHLY, CDR2 FYNNEI. V lost 4 bases and J 5 bases, leaving 5 bases between the germline ends.

V and J are TRBV11-3 and TRBJ2-1, with D unclear. Germline lookup yields CDR1 SGHNT and CDR2 YENEEA. V was cut by 0 bases and J by 0 bases, with 6 bases left in between. This CDR3 comprises 15 residues. The CDR3 loop reads CASSLDQVSYNEQFF. The CDR3 coding sequence is TGTGCCAGCAGCTTAGACCAGGTCTCCTACAATGAGCAGTTCTTC.

This clonotype has a count of ten or more. The rearrangement links TRBV20-1 to TRBJ2-4, with D perhaps being TRBD1 or TRBD2 (5 bases each). CDR1 is DFQATT and CDR2 is SNEGSKA in the germline V gene (reference sequence). The V end was cut by 5 bases, the J end by 0 bases, with 23 bases between. The CDR3 runs 18 residues. CDR3 sequence reads: CSAHPGAADQLAKNIQYF. The CDR3 region has the DNA TGCAGTGCTCACCCCGGGGCAGCGGACCAACTAGCCAAAAACATTCAGTACTTC.

This clonotype turned up a few times. The V gene is TRBV27, the J gene TRBJ1-5; TRBD1 might be the D (6 bases). This CDR3 contains 17 residues. CDR1 and CDR2 from the germline V gene are MNHEY and SMNVEV (reference sequence). The germline V and J ends were trimmed by 2 bases and 3 bases, with 17 bases remaining between them. CDR3 sequence: CASSLNSLQGHNQPQHF. DNA of the CDR3: TGTGCCAGCAGTTTAAACTCGCTACAGGGACACAATCAGCCCCAGCATTTT.

This clonotype was found many times. This chain links TRBV7-9 with TRBJ1-1, with D possibly being TRBD1 (5 bases). The CDR3 totals 13 residues. The V and J ends lost 3 bases and 1 base respectively, with 6 bases between them. Per germline, CDR1 SEHNR and CDR2 FQNEAQ (reference sequence). The CDR3 loop reads CASSFTGNTEAFF. In DNA form, the CDR3 reads TGTGCCAGCAGCTTTACAGGGAACACTGAAGCTTTCTTT.